This T cell receptor (beta chain) was recorded in a study of molecular identifiers for immune sequencing clone quantification. Overall study results and limits: One cell's worth of spiked Jurkat TCR RNA was reportedly detectable among about a million naive cells.

V shed 3 bases and J shed 5 bases, with 14 bases lying between them. Looked up from germline, CDR1 is DFQATT and CDR2 is SNEGSKA (reference sequence). This CDR3 region has 14 residues. This clonotype was detected many times. Its antigen is not known. One entry per CDR3 protein, called by TCRdb with MiXCR from the PCR reads. The data contain about 640,000 distinct CDR3 sequences, nearly 20% of them singletons. It was from 20,000 to 1,000,000 sorted cells, with 10%, 30% or 50% RNA, that naive CD8 libraries came. Naive CD8 T cells underwent sorting with the CD8+CD4-CCR7+CD45RA+ definition. The sequence derives from a human donor in good health. Some libraries in this study had Jurkat cell RNA spiked in. The specimen was naive CD8+ T cells from blood, with Jurkat cell RNA spiked in. The subset was: FACS-sorted CD8+CD4-CCR7+CD45RA+ naive T cells. The rearrangement uses TRBV20-1 and TRBJ1-5; D possibly corresponds to TRBD1 (6 bases). CDR3: CSARNRGAYQPQHF. In DNA form, the CDR3 reads TGCAGTGCTAGGAATCGGGGGGCTTATCAGCCCCAGCATTTT.